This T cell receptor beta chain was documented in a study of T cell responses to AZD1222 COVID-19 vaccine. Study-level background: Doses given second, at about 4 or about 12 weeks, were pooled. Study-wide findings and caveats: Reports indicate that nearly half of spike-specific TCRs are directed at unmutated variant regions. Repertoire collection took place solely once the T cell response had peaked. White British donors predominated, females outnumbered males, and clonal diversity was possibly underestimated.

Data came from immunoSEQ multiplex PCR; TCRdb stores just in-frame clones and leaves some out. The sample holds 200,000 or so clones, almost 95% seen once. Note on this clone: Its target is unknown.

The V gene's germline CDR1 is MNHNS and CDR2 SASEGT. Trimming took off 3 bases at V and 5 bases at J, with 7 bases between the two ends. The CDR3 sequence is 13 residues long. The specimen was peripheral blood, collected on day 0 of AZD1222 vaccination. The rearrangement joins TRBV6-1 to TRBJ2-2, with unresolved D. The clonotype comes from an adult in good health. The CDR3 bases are TGTGCCAGCAGTGATGGGGAAACCGGGGAGCTGTTTTTT. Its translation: CASSDGETGELFF.